This T cell receptor beta chain was retrieved from a study of blood T cell repertoires in COVID-19. This clone has just a few counts. Assay used: immunoSEQ multiplex PCR; TCRdb lists only in-frame clones, some missing. Of just under 150,000 clones listed, 85% are singletons. With V trimmed by 3 bases and J by 6 bases, 8 bases remained unmatched. Germline CDR1 reads SGHRS; CDR2 reads YFSETQ. CDR3 length equals 14 residues. Sequencing was carried out using peripheral blood. The receptor was derived from a human donor with acute or convalescent COVID-19. The donor label of this sample is uncertain. The chain is built from TRBV5-1 and TRBJ2-7; 8 nucleotides agree with TRBD1. The CDR3 DNA is TGCGCCAGCAGCTACCGGACAGGGACCTCCGAGCAGTACTTC. This codes for CASSYRTGTSEQYF.